This is a list of T cell receptor beta chains from one sample in a study of blood T cells in healthy people across ages. One entry per CDR3 protein results from TCRdb running MiXCR on the 5' RACE reads. In the table there are some 1,800,000 distinct CDR3 sequences, about 39% of which are singletons. What was sequenced was blood. The receptors were sampled from a human donor in good health. CDR3s include the opening cysteine and the closing phenylalanine or tryptophan. Fields, in order: J gene, CDR3 length, V gene, D gene, clone size, CDR3 DNA, CDR3 protein. D genes are given only for firm matches. Clone size is shown for a subset of rows, as once, few, many or a class of expanded clone.

TRBJ1-4 | 13 | TRBV7-9 | NA | NA | TGTGCCAGCAGAAGAGACTCGGGAGAAAAACTGTTTTTT | CASRRDSGEKLFF
TRBJ1-2 | 14 | TRBV5-1 | TRBD1 | NA | TGCGCCAGCAGCGACCCAGGACAGGGAATCGGCTACACCTTC | CASSDPGQGIGYTF
TRBJ2-7 | 14 | TRBV6-2/TRBV6-3 | TRBD2 | NA | TGTGCCAGCACTTGGCGGGGGGCAAGCTACGAGCAGTACTTC | CASTWRGASYEQYF
TRBJ2-3 | 11 | TRBV7-9 | NA | NA | TGTGCCAGCAGCTTATTAGATCGAAAGTATTTT | CASSLLDRKYF
TRBJ2-7 | 15 | TRBV7-8 | NA | NA | TGTGCCAGCAGTACCTATCCGAGGGGGTCGGACGAGCAGTACTTC | CASSTYPRGSDEQYF
TRBJ2-7 | 14 | TRBV3-1 | NA | NA | TGTGCCAGCAGCCAAGATCTCGGAAGGAACGAGCAGTACTTC | CASSQDLGRNEQYF
TRBJ1-2 | 13 | TRBV11-2 | NA | few | TGTGCCAGCAGCTTAGATCTTGGGGCGGGCTACACCTTC | CASSLDLGAGYTF
TRBJ2-5 | 16 | TRBV7-9 | NA | few | TGTGCCAGCAGCTTATTAACTCGACTTCGACAAGAGACCCAGTACTTC | CASSLLTRLRQETQYF
TRBJ2-5 | 15 | TRBV7-2 | TRBD1 | many | TGTGCCAGCAGCTTCGGGACAGACGCAGGAGAGACCCAGTACTTC | CASSFGTDAGETQYF
TRBJ2-5 | 15 | TRBV9 | NA | NA | TGTGCCAGCAGCGTGCGGGCTGGGGCTTCAGGGACCCAGTACTTC | CASSVRAGASGTQYF
TRBJ2-3 | 18 | TRBV4-3 | TRBD2 | once | TGCGCCAGCAGCCAAGAATATGGCGGGGGGGCGGGTACAGATACGCAGTATTTT | CASSQEYGGGAGTDTQYF
TRBJ2-7 | 14 | TRBV5-1 | NA | few | TGCGCCAGCAGTAACCCACAGGGTTTCTCCGAGCAGTACTTC | CASSNPQGFSEQYF
TRBJ1-1 | 15 | TRBV12-3/TRBV12-4 | NA | once | TGTGCCAGCAGTTTACAGCCCACCGTGAACACTGAAGCTTTCTTT | CASSLQPTVNTEAFF
TRBJ2-3 | 12 | TRBV24-1 | NA | many | TGTGCCACCAGTGACCCCACAGATACGCAGTATTTT | CATSDPTDTQYF
TRBJ2-3 | 19 | TRBV6-1 | TRBD1 | NA | TGTGCCAGCAGTGAAGCGCCCCGATCAATTACAGGGGAAGCAGATACGCAGTATTTT | CASSEAPRSITGEADTQYF
TRBJ2-7 | 12 | TRBV29-1 | NA | NA | TGCGGCGTCCGATCACCAACCTACGAGCAGTACTTC | CGVRSPTYEQYF
TRBJ1-1 | 13 | TRBV29-1 | NA | few | TGCAGCGTGCTCAAAGACACCAACACTGAAGCTTTCTTT | CSVLKDTNTEAFF
TRBJ1-5 | 14 | TRBV7-6 | NA | NA | TGTGCCAGCAGCTTAGAGGCGAATAATCAGCCCCAGCATTTT | CASSLEANNQPQHF
TRBJ2-1 | 15 | TRBV5-6 | TRBD1 | few | TGTGCCAGCAGGCCAGACAGGGGCTCCTACAATGAGCAGTTCTTC | CASRPDRGSYNEQFF
TRBJ2-7 | 13 | TRBV6-6 | NA | NA | TGTGCCAGCGGTTCGATCTTCTCCTACGAGCAGTACTTC | CASGSIFSYEQYF
TRBJ2-4 | 20 | TRBV7-2 | NA | NA | TGTGCCAGCAGCTTATTTTTTGACAGCCGAAGTCGATTAGCCAAAAACATTCAGTACTTC | CASSLFFDSRSRLAKNIQYF
TRBJ1-2 | 13 | TRBV20-1 | TRBD1 | few | TGCAGTGCTATCCGGGACAGGGAGTGGGGCTACACCTTC | CSAIRDREWGYTF
TRBJ1-5 | 15 | TRBV4-1 | TRBD1 | NA | TGCGCCAGCAGCTCAGTGGGAGGGGGCATTCAGCCCCAGCATTTT | CASSSVGGGIQPQHF
TRBJ1-1 | 15 | TRBV7-2 | NA | NA | TGTGCCAGCAGCTTAACGAGAGAGATGAACACTGAAGCTTTCTTT | CASSLTREMNTEAFF
TRBJ1-5 | 15 | TRBV27 | NA | NA | TGTGCCAGCAGTTTCGGGGGCGGTCAAGATCAGCCCCAGCATTTT | CASSFGGGQDQPQHF
TRBJ2-7 | 17 | TRBV12-3/TRBV12-4 | NA | NA | TGTGCCAGCAGTTCCTTTGGGTGGGCGGGGAACCCCTACGAGCAGTACTTC | CASSSFGWAGNPYEQYF